The rows below give T cell receptor beta chains drawn from one sample of a study of neoadjuvant nivolumab and ipilimumab in lung cancer. The data were produced by immunoSEQ multiplex PCR, yet TCRdb's version contains in-frame clones alone and is incomplete. The table lists around 20,000 clones, roughly 79% of them singletons. Source: tumor tissue, taken after neoadjuvant nivolumab, alone or with ipilimumab, at or shortly before surgery. These receptors all come from an adult with non-small cell lung cancer. Both conserved end residues are part of each CDR3. The D gene is left open where the match is weak. Clone size is given for some rows only: seen once, a few or many times, or a class if the clone is expanded.

TRBV30	-	TRBJ2-1	-	11	CAWSVSNEQFF	TGTGCCTGGAGTGTAAGCAATGAGCAGTTCTTC
TRBV25-1	-	TRBJ2-1	-	15	CASNELGGDYNEQFF	TGTGCCAGCAATGAGCTGGGTGGGGACTACAATGAGCAGTTCTTC
TRBV9	once	TRBJ2-1	TRBD1	13	CASSTRTGSEQFF	TGTGCCAGCAGCACCCGGACAGGGAGTGAGCAGTTCTTC
TRBV29-1	few	TRBJ1-1	-	11	CSVEAYTEAFF	TGCAGCGTTGAAGCCTACACTGAAGCTTTCTTT
TRBV30	-	TRBJ2-5	-	10	CAWGRETQYF	TGTGCCTGGGGGAGGGAGACCCAGTACTTC
TRBV11-2	-	TRBJ2-2	TRBD2	15	CASSLSGGYTGELFF	TGTGCCAGCAGCTTATCCGGGGGGTACACCGGGGAGCTGTTTTTT
TRBV7-2	few	TRBJ1-5	-	15	CASSLGQYSNQPQHF	TGTGCCAGCAGCCTCGGGCAATATAGCAATCAGCCCCAGCATTTT
TRBV7-2	-	TRBJ2-3	-	15	CASSLGNRRADTQYF	TGTGCCAGCAGCTTAGGAAACAGGAGGGCAGATACGCAGTATTTT
TRBV6-5	-	TRBJ2-7	TRBD1	14	CASTAPGQLNEQYF	TGTGCCAGCACGGCCCCGGGACAGTTAAACGAGCAGTACTTC
TRBV4-3	few	TRBJ1-5	-	15	CASSQDRGSNQPQHF	TGCGCCAGCAGCCAAGACAGGGGTAGCAATCAGCCCCAGCATTTT
TRBV5-5	-	TRBJ2-7	-	15	CASSLADSTFYEQYF	TGTGCCAGCAGCCTTGCGGATAGTACCTTCTACGAGCAGTACTTC
TRBV6-6	-	TRBJ1-6	TRBD1	14	CASSYGTGGSPLHF	TGTGCCAGCAGTTACGGGACAGGTGGTTCACCCCTCCACTTT
TRBV11-2	-	TRBJ2-7	-	12	CASSLSWYEQYF	TGTGCCAGCAGCTTATCCTGGTACGAGCAGTACTTC
TRBV7-2	-	TRBJ2-7	TRBD2	14	CASSFSGEPYEQYF	TGTGCCAGCAGCTTTAGCGGGGAACCCTACGAGCAGTACTTC
TRBV7-2	-	TRBJ1-1	-	14	CASSLPGADTEAFF	TGTGCCAGCAGCTTGCCGGGGGCGGACACTGAAGCTTTCTTT
TRBV6-6	-	TRBJ1-5	-	12	CASSYVGVNPHF	TGTGCCAGCAGTTACGTTGGAGTCAACCCTCATTTT
TRBV5-8	-	TRBJ2-3	-	15	CASSQLLVSTDTQYF	TGTGCCAGCAGCCAACTACTAGTTAGCACAGATACGCAGTATTTT
TRBV7-2	-	TRBJ2-7	TRBD1	16	CASSTNSGQGPYEQYF	TGTGCCAGCAGCACAAATTCGGGACAGGGTCCGTACGAGCAGTACTTC
TRBV7-9	-	TRBJ1-1	TRBD1	11	CASTRQGETFF	TGTGCCAGCACCAGACAGGGGGAAACTTTCTTT
TRBV11-2	-	TRBJ1-2	TRBD1	15	CASSFRDSGPYGYTF	TGTGCCAGCAGCTTCCGGGACAGCGGGCCCTATGGCTACACCTTC
TRBV7-2	-	TRBJ2-3	TRBD1	18	CASSLGPWTGSGTDTQYF	TGTGCCAGCAGCTTAGGACCCTGGACAGGTTCGGGCACAGATACGCAGTATTTT
TRBV19	-	TRBJ1-2	-	13	CASSIYNRNGYTF	TGTGCCAGTAGTATATACAACAGGAATGGCTACACCTTC
TRBV6-5	-	TRBJ2-7	-	15	CASRSGTQRGYEQYF	TGTGCCAGCAGGTCCGGGACACAAAGGGGCTACGAGCAGTACTTC
TRBV6-6	-	TRBJ2-3	-	15	CASSYSRVGTDTQYF	TGTGCCAGCAGTTACTCCCGGGTTGGCACAGATACGCAGTATTTT
TRBV6-5	-	TRBJ1-5	-	14	CASSYGANNQPQHF	TGTGCCAGCAGTTATGGAGCCAACAATCAGCCCCAGCATTTT
TRBV11-3	-	TRBJ2-5	TRBD2	15	CASSPGGGAGETQYF	TGTGCCAGCAGCCCCGGGGGAGGGGCGGGGGAGACCCAGTACTTC
TRBV7-2	-	TRBJ1-1	-	14	CASSLKGGPTEAFF	TGTGCCAGCAGCTTGAAGGGGGGCCCGACTGAAGCTTTCTTT
TRBV16	-	TRBJ2-5	-	14	CASSHSLGGETQYF	TGTGCCAGCAGCCACTCCCTCGGGGGAGAGACCCAGTACTTC
TRBV4-1	few	TRBJ1-1	-	14	CASSQSELGTEAFF	TGCGCCAGCAGCCAATCTGAATTGGGCACTGAAGCTTTCTTT
TRBV18	-	TRBJ1-2	-	11	CASSPQALYTF	TGTGCCAGCTCACCTCAGGCCCTTTACACCTTC
TRBV7-3	-	TRBJ1-2	-	13	CASSLSRDYGYTF	TGTGCCAGCAGCTTAAGCAGGGATTATGGCTACACCTTC
TRBV18	-	TRBJ1-2	TRBD1	15	CASSPPTGDTYGYTF	TGTGCCAGCTCACCACCGACAGGGGATACCTATGGCTACACCTTC
TRBV7-2	-	TRBJ1-1	-	12	CASSYPQAEAFF	TGTGCCAGCAGCTACCCTCAGGCGGAAGCTTTCTTT
TRBV19	-	TRBJ2-7	-	14	CASRAGTGAYEQYF	TGTGCCAGTAGAGCCGGGACGGGGGCCTACGAGCAGTACTTC
TRBV6-5	-	TRBJ1-1	-	13	CASSLVLGSEAFF	TGTGCCAGCAGTCTGGTCTTGGGGTCTGAAGCTTTCTTT
TRBV5-1	-	TRBJ2-2	-	14	CASSRPTGTGELFF	TGCGCCAGCAGCCGGCCTACGGGGACCGGGGAGCTGTTTTTT
TRBV27	-	TRBJ1-5	-	16	CASSLGAGDRNQPQHF	TGTGCCAGCAGTTTAGGGGCAGGGGATCGCAATCAGCCCCAGCATTTT
TRBV7-2	medium-sized	TRBJ2-3	TRBD2	15	CASSLLGGGTDTQYF	TGTGCCAGCAGCCTTCTCGGGGGGGGCACAGATACGCAGTATTTT
TRBV2	-	TRBJ1-2	-	13	CANSRGQAYGYTF	TGTGCCAACTCTCGGGGGCAAGCCTATGGCTACACCTTC
TRBV5-6	-	TRBJ2-1	TRBD2	16	CASSLDLGGSYNEQFF	TGTGCCAGCAGCTTGGATCTGGGGGGGTCCTACAATGAGCAGTTCTTC
TRBV14	-	TRBJ2-3	-	13	CASRRGLADTQYF	TGTGCCAGCAGGAGGGGCTTGGCAGATACGCAGTATTTT
TRBV4-3	-	TRBJ2-6	-	20	CASSQDSGGIGNSGANVLTF	TGCGCCAGCAGCCAAGACTCAGGAGGGATAGGGAACTCTGGGGCCAACGTCCTGACTTTC
TRBV30	-	TRBJ2-1	-	12	CAWSQQGREQFF	TGTGCCTGGAGTCAACAGGGTAGGGAGCAGTTCTTC
TRBV7-9	-	TRBJ2-3	TRBD1	15	CASSLGTGGSDTQYF	TGTGCCAGCAGCTTAGGGACAGGGGGCTCAGATACGCAGTATTTT
TRBV7-8	-	TRBJ1-5	TRBD1	14	CASSLATGGQPQHF	TGTGCCAGCAGCTTAGCGACAGGGGGACAGCCCCAGCATTTT
TRBV30	-	TRBJ2-7	TRBD1	14	CAVKRTGGSYEQYF	TGTGCCGTAAAGCGGACAGGGGGATCCTACGAGCAGTACTTC